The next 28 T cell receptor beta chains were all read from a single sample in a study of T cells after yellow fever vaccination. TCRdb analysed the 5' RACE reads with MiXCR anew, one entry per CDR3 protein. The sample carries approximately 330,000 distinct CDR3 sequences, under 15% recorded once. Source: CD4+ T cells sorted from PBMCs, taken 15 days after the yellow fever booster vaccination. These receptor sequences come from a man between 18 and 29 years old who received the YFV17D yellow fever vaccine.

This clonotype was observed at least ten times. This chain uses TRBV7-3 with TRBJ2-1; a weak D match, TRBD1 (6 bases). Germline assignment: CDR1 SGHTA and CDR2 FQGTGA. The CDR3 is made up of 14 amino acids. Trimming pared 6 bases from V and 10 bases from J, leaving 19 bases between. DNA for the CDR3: TGTGCCAGCAGGTCCTCTCAGGGGTTCGGAGAGCAGTTCTTC. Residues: CASRSSQGFGEQFF. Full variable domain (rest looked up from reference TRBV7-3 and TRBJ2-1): GAGVSQTPSNKVTEKGKYVELRCDPISGHTALYWYRQSLGQGPEFLIYFQGTGAADDSGLPNDRFFAVRPEGSVSTLKIQRTERGDSAVYLCASRSSQGFGEQFFGPGTRLTVL.

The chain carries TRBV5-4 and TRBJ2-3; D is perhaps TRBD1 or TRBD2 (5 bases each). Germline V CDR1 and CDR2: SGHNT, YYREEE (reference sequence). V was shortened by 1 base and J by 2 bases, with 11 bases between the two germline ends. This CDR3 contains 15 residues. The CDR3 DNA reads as TGTGCCAGCAGCTTGTATGGGGGATACACAGATACGCAGTATTTT. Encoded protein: CASSLYGGYTDTQYF.

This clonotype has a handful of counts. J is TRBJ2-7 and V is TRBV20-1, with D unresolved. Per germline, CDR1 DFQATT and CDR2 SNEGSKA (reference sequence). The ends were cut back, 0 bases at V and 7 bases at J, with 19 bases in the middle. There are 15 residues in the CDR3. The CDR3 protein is CSARDPRLNAREQYF. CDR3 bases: TGCAGTGCTAGAGATCCCCGACTTAACGCTAGGGAGCAGTACTTC.

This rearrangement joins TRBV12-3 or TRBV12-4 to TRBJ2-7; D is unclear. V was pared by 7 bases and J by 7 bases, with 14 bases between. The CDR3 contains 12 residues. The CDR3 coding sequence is TGTGCCAGCACCTCACACTGGGCGGAGCAGTACTTC. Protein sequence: CASTSHWAEQYF.

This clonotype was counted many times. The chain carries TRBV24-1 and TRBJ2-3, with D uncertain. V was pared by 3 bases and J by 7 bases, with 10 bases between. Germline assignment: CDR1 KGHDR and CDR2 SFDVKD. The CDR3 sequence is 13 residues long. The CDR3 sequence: CATSDNRPNTQYF. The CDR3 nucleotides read TGTGCCACCAGTGATAACCGCCCAAATACGCAGTATTTT.

In DNA, the CDR3 is TGTGCCACCAGCAGCCGACAGCCGCAAGAGACCCAGTACTTC. Translation: CATSSRQPQETQYF. The chain is built from TRBV15 and TRBJ2-5, with D tentatively TRBD1 (5 bases). CDR1 is LNHNV and CDR2 is YYDKDF in the germline V gene (reference sequence). The CDR3 totals 14 residues. V lost 3 bases and J 2 bases, leaving 10 bases between the germline ends.

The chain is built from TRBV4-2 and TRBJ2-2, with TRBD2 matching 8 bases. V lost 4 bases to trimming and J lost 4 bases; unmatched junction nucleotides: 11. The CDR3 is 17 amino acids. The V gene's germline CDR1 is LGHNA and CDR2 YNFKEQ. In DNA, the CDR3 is TGTGCCAGCAGCCGAGAGGTGGTAGCGGGGCTCACCGGGGAGCTGTTTTTT. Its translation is CASSREVVAGLTGELFF.

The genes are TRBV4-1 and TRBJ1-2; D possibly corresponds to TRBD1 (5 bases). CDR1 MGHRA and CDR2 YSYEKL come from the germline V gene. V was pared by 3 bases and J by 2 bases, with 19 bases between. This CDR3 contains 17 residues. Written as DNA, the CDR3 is TGCGCCAGCAGCCACCCCCGAGGGGCCGTGGTAAACTATGGCTACACCTTC. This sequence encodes CASSHPRGAVVNYGYTF.

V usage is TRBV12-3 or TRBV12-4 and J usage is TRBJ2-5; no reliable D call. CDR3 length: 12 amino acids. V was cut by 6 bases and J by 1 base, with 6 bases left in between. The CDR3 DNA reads TGTGCCAGCAGCGTATTCCAAGAGACCCAGTACTTC. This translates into CASSVFQETQYF.

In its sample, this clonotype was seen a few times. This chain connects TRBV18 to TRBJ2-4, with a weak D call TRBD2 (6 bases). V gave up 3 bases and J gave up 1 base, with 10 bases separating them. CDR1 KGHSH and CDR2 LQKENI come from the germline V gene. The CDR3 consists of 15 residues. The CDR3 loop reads CASSPPGRAKNIQYF. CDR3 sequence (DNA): TGTGCCAGCTCACCCCCAGGGAGGGCCAAAAACATTCAGTACTTC.

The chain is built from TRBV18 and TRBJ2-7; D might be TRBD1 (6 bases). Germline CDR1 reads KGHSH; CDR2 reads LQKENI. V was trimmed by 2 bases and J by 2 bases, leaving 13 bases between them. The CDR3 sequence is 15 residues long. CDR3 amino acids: CASSPRRTVPYEQYV. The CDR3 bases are TGTGCCAGCTCACCAAGACGGACAGTTCCCTACGAGCAGTACGTC.

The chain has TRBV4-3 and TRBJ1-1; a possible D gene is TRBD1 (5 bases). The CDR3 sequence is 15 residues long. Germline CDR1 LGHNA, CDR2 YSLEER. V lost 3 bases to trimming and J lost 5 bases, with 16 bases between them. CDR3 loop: CASSQGKGSGTEAFF. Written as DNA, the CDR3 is TGCGCCAGCAGCCAGGGTAAGGGATCAGGGACTGAAGCTTTCTTT.

This CDR3 reads CASSPSSAGGYNEQFF. The CDR3 nucleotides read TGTGCCAGCAGCCCCAGTTCAGCGGGGGGTTACAATGAGCAGTTCTTC. V and J are TRBV7-3 and TRBJ2-1; 9 bases map to TRBD2. The length of the CDR3 is 16 residues. The junction had 9 bases not matched to a gene; V was cut back by 5 bases and J by 4 bases. Germline CDR1 and CDR2: SGHTA and FQGTGA.

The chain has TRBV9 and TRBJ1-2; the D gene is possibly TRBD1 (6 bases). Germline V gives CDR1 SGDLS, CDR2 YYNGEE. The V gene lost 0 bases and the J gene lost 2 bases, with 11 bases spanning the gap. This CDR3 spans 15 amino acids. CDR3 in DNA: TGTGCCAGCAGCGTAGCGGGGGCAGGGAACTATGGCTACACCTTC. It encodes CASSVAGAGNYGYTF.

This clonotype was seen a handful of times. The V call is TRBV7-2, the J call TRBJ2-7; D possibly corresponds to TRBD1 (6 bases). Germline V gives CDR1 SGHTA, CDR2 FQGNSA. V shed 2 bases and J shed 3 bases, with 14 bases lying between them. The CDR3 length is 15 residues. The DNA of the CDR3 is TGTGCCAGCAGCTTAACCTCGACAGGAGGCTACGAGCAGTACTTC. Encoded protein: CASSLTSTGGYEQYF.

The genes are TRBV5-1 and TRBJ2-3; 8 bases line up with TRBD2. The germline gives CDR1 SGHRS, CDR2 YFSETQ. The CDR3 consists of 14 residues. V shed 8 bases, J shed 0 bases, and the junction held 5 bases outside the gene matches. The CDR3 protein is CASTRLASTDTQYF. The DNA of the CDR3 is TGCGCCAGTACGAGACTAGCGAGCACAGATACGCAGTATTTT.

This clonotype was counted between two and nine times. CDR3 bases: TGTGCCAGCAGCGCAATGGGTGCTGGAAACACCATATATTTT. Protein sequence: CASSAMGAGNTIYF. The chain uses TRBV12-3 or TRBV12-4 and TRBJ1-3; no clear D. CDR3 length equals 14 residues. The ends were cut back, 6 bases at V and 2 bases at J, with 11 bases in the middle.

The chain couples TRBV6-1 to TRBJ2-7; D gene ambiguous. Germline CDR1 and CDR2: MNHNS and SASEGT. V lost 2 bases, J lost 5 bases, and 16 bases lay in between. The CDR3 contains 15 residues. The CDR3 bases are TGTGCCAGCAGTGAAACGCCGTCTTCATCTGACGAGCAGTACTTC. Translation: CASSETPSSSDEQYF.

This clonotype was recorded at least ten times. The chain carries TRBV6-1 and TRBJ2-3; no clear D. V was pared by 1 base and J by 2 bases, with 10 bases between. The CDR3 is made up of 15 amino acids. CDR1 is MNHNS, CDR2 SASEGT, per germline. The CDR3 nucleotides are TGTGCCAGCAGTGAAGAGGGCTTTCACACAGATACGCAGTATTTT. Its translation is CASSEEGFHTDTQYF.

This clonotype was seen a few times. The CDR3 nucleotides read TGTGCCAGCAGTTACCGGCCGGGACAGGGGGATACTGAAGCTTTCTTT. It is translated as CASSYRPGQGDTEAFF. The chain has TRBV6-2 or TRBV6-3 and TRBJ1-1; 11 bases are a match to TRBD1. CDR1 and CDR2 (germline): MNHEY, SVGEGT. This CDR3 has 16 residues. The junction had 7 bases not matched to a gene; V was cut back by 2 bases and J by 5 bases.

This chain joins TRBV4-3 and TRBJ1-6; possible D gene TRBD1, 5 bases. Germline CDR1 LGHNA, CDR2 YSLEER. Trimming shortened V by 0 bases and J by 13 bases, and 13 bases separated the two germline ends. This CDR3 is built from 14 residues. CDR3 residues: CASSQEGNRQPLHF. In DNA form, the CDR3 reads TGCGCCAGCAGCCAAGAAGGGAACAGGCAGCCCCTCCACTTT.

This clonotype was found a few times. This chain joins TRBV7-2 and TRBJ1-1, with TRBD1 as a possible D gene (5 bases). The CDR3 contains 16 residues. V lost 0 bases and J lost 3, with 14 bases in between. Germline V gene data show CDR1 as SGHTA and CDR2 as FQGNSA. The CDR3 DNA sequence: TGTGCCAGCAGCTTAGCGCTCGGGGGTAGGCACACTGAAGCTTTCTTT. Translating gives CASSLALGGRHTEAFF. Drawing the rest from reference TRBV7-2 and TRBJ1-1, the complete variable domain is GAGVSQSPSNKVTEKGKDVELRCDPISGHTALYWYRQSLGQGLEFLIYFQGNSAPDKSGLPSDRFSAERTGGSVSTLTIQRTQQEDSAVYLCASSLALGGRHTEAFFGQGTRLTVV.

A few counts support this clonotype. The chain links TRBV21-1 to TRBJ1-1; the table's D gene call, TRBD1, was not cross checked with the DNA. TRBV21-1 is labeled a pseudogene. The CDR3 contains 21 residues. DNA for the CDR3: TGTGCCAGCGGCTACTTCCTAGGCCCCGGGACAGGGTCAGTCCCGAACACTGAAGCTTTCTTT. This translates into CASGYFLGPGTGSVPNTEAFF.

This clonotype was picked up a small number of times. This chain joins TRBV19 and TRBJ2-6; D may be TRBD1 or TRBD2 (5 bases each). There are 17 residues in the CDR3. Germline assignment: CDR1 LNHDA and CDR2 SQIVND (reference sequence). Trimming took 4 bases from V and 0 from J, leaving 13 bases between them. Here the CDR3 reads CASSNLVGGSGANVLTF. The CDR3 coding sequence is TGTGCCAGTAGTAACCTGGTTGGGGGCTCTGGGGCCAACGTCCTGACTTTC.

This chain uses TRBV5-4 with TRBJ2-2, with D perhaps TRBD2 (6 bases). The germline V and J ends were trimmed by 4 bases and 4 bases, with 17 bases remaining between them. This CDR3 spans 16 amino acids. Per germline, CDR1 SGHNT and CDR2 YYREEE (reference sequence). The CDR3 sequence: CASSRTPGGFTGELFF. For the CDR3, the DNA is TGTGCCAGCAGCCGGACCCCAGGAGGGTTCACCGGGGAGCTGTTTTTT.

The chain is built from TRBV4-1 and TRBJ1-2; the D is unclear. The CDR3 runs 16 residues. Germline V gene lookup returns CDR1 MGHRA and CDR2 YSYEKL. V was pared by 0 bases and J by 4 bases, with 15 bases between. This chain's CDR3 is CASSQDRVRSSYGYTF. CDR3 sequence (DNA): TGCGCCAGCAGCCAAGATAGAGTCAGATCTTCCTATGGCTACACCTTC.

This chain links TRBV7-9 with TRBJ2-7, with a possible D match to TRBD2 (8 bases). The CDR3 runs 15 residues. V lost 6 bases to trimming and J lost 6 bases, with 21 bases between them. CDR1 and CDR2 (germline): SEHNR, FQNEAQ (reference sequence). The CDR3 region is CASRRGGDRDGEQYF. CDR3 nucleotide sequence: TGTGCCAGCAGACGGGGGGGTGACAGGGACGGCGAGCAGTACTTC.

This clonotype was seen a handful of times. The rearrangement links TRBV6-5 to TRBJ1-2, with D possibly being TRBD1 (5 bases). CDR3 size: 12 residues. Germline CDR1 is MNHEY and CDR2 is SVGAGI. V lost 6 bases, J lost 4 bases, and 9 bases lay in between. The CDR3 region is CASSDSPYGYTF. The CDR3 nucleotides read TGTGCCAGCAGCGACAGCCCCTATGGCTACACCTTC.